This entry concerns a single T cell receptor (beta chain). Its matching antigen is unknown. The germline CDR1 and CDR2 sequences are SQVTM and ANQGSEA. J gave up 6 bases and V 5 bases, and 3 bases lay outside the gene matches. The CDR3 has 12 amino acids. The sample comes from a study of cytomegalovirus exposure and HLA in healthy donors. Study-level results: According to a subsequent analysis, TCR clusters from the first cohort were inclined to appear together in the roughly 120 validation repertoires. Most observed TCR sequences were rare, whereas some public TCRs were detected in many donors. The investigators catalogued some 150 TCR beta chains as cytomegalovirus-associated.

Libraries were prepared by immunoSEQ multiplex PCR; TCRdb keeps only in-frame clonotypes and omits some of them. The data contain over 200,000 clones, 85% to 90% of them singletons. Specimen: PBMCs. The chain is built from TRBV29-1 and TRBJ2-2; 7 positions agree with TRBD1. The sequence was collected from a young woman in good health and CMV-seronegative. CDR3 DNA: TGCAGCGTTAACAGGGGCCCCGGGGAGCTGTTTTTT. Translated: CSVNRGPGELFF.